This T cell receptor beta chain derives from a study of blood T cell repertoires in COVID-19. Study as a whole: Researchers got acute and convalescent COVID-19 samples from the United States, Italy and Spain. From T cells, B-cell-depleted T cells, or PBMCs came the material, which was cDNA or gDNA.

Per the original methods: Estimates of nucleated cell counts were drawn from the amplification of reference gene primers. Produced via immunoSEQ multiplex PCR; TCRdb's table is partial and in-frame only. The V and J calls and the clone size are those of that table, but D and trimming were determined from the DNA. The repertoire includes more than 110,000 clones, approximately 84% of them detected once, and 8% sits in the top ten. V was pared by 3 bases and J by 7 bases, with 6 bases of the junction left unmatched. Germline CDR1 is SGHRS and CDR2 is YFSETQ. This CDR3 is 13 amino acids long. The sequenced sample was peripheral blood. This chain links TRBV5-1 with TRBJ2-7; the match to TRBD2 covers 8 bases. This receptor was obtained from a human donor in a cohort sampled during active COVID-19. The CDR3 loop reads CASSSGGPPEQYF. In DNA, the CDR3 is TGCGCCAGCAGCTCGGGAGGGCCTCCGGAGCAGTACTTC.